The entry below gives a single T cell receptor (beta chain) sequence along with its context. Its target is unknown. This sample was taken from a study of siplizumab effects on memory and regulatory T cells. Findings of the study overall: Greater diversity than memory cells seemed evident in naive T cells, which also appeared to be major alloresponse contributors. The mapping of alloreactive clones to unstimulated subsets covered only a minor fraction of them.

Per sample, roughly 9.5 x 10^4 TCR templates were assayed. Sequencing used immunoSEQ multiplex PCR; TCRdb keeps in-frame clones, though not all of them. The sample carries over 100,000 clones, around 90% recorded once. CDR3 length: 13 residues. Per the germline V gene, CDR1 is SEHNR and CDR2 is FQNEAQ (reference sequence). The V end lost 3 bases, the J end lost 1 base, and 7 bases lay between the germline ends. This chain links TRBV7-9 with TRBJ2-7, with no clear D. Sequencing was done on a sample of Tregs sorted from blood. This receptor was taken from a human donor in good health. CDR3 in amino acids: CASSFEYSYEQYF. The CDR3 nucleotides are TGTGCCAGCAGCTTCGAATATTCCTACGAGCAGTACTTC.